This TCR beta chain was found in a study of human T cells and chemical hapten exposure. Overall study context: Recorded diagnoses among the mostly female patients were alopecia areata, totalis or universalis.

Losses at the gene ends were 3 bases for V and 5 bases for J; bases not matched to a gene: 15. CDR1 MNHEY and CDR2 SMNVEV come from the germline V gene (reference sequence). The CDR3 totals 18 residues. This clonotype was detected a few times. Its target is unknown. Points from the study as a whole: PT1 expanded TCR numbers tracked positively with patch test score.

Single cDNA molecules in the library carried unique molecular identifiers attached during preparation. TCRdb re-analysed the RACE reads in MiXCR, keeping a single row per CDR3 protein. This sample has 90,000 to 120,000 distinct CDR3 sequences, with about 11% found just once. Indicated time point: patch test 1, 2 weeks after DPC sensitization. The treatment denotes: therapeutic diphenylcyclopropenone sensitization with weekly scalp DPC. From whole blood left unfractionated, total RNA was extracted. This receptor was taken from a woman in her thirties or forties with alopecia areata. Some clones in this sample may be carry-over from other donors' samples. This chain uses TRBV27 with TRBJ2-2, with 7 bases that match TRBD2. The sequences come from whole blood, collected in connection with sensitization to the hapten diphenylcyclopropenone (DPC). CDR3 nucleotide sequence: TGTGCCAGCAGTTTCTCAAAACCGGGACTACCGATAACCGGGGAGCTGTTTTTT. It is translated as CASSFSKPGLPITGELFF.